One and the same sample provided the 16 T cell receptor beta chains below, sequenced in a study of cytotoxic CD8 clonotypes in ibrutinib-treated CLL. Sequencing was performed with immunoSEQ multiplex PCR; in TCRdb, only in-frame clones are kept and a portion is missing. The table lists approximately 92,000 clones, roughly three quarters of them singletons. The sample in question was PBMCs, obtained after 24 months of ibrutinib treatment. Receptors were obtained from a human donor with chronic lymphocytic leukemia.

The sample holds a few counts of this clone. The rearrangement joins TRBV27 to TRBJ1-1, with TRBD1 as a possible D gene (6 bases). Germline lookup yields CDR1 MNHEY and CDR2 SMNVEV (reference sequence). V was clipped by 6 bases and J by 6 bases, with 14 bases between them. The CDR3 loop spans 13 amino acids. Here the CDR3 reads CASRRRGIAEAFF. CDR3 nucleotide sequence: TGTGCCAGCAGACGCAGGGGCATCGCTGAAGCTTTCTTT.

The chain couples TRBV10-3 to TRBJ1-1; D gene ambiguous. CDR3 length equals 12 residues. Germline V gene data show CDR1 as ENHRY and CDR2 as SYGVKD. V was shortened by 0 bases and J by 10 bases, with 9 bases between the two germline ends. The CDR3 DNA is TGTGCCATCAGTGAGTCGAACAGCCCAGCTTTCTTT. Amino acid sequence: CAISESNSPAFF.

This clone was seen at least ten times. This chain joins TRBV27 and TRBJ2-3; the match to TRBD2 covers 13 bases. The CDR3 totals 15 residues. Per the germline V gene, CDR1 is MNHEY and CDR2 is SMNVEV (reference sequence). Unmatched junction bases numbered 3, after V lost 7 bases and J lost 2 bases. The CDR3 is CASTGTSGITDTQYF. CDR3 DNA: TGTGCCAGCACTGGGACTAGCGGGATCACAGATACGCAGTATTTT.

This chain connects TRBV6-5 to TRBJ1-1, with 7 bases fitting TRBD1. CDR3 size: 15 residues. V trimming: 6 bases; J trimming: 1 base; junction bases outside the gene matches: 8. Germline CDR1 is MNHEY and CDR2 is SVGAGI. The CDR3: CASRGRTGRNTEAFF. In DNA form, the CDR3 reads TGTGCCAGCAGGGGACGGACAGGTCGGAACACTGAAGCTTTCTTT.

This clone showed up just once. This chain joins TRBV2 and TRBJ1-2; D is unresolved. V lost 4 bases and J 4 bases, leaving 10 bases between the germline ends. Germline CDR1 reads SNHLY; CDR2 reads FYNNEI. The CDR3 is 13 residues long. The CDR3 is CASSVRISYGYTF. In DNA, the CDR3 is TGTGCCAGCAGTGTAAGGATCAGCTATGGCTACACCTTC.

This clone was seen a few times. CDR3 in DNA: TGTGCCATCAGTCGACAGGGGGGGGAGACCCAGTACTTC. Amino acids: CAISRQGGETQYF. V usage is TRBV10-3 and J usage is TRBJ2-5; 9 bases line up with TRBD1. The CDR3 spans 13 residues. CDR1 ENHRY and CDR2 SYGVKD come from the germline V gene. J lost 5 bases, V lost 5 bases, and 3 bases had no gene match.

The rearrangement links TRBV18 to TRBJ1-1; 7 bases are shared with TRBD1. After removal of 6 bases from V and 6 bases from J, the junction contained 13 bases not matched to a gene. Per the germline V gene, CDR1 is KGHSH and CDR2 is LQKENI. This CDR3 spans 15 amino acids. CDR3 residues: CASSSIRGGQPEAFF. CDR3 in DNA: TGTGCCAGCTCGTCTATTAGGGGGGGACAGCCTGAAGCTTTCTTT.

This sequence joins TRBV19 and TRBJ2-6; D perhaps matches TRBD2 (7 bases). From germline, CDR1 is LNHDA and CDR2 SQIVND (reference sequence). The V gene lost 7 bases and the J gene lost 0 bases, with 10 bases spanning the gap. This CDR3 has 15 amino acids. CDR3 nucleotide sequence: TGTGCCAGTAAAAGGGGGGGCTCTGGGGCCAACGTCCTGACTTTC. Its translation: CASKRGGSGANVLTF. Using reference TRBV19 and TRBJ2-6 for the parts outside the CDR3, the full variable domain is DGGITQSPKYLFRKEGQNVTLSCEQNLNHDAMYWYRQDPGQGLRLIYYSQIVNDFQKGDIAEGYSVSREKKESFPLTVTSAQKNPTAFYLCASKRGGSGANVLTFGAGSRLTVL.

This clone turned up a few times. The gene calls are TRBV20-1 and TRBJ1-1; D ambiguous. Germline V CDR1 and CDR2: DFQATT, SNEGSKA (reference sequence). Between the trimmed V and J ends, which lost 1 base and 4 bases, there was a span of 4 bases. CDR3 length: 11 residues. The CDR3, as DNA: TGCAGTGCTAGAGTGGCCACTGAAGCTTTCTTT. Translated: CSARVATEAFF.

The chain recombines TRBV11-3 with TRBJ1-1; 8 bases match TRBD1. Germline V CDR1 and CDR2: SGHNT, YENEEA. This CDR3 region has 13 residues. Trimming at V came to 6 bases and at J to 4 bases, leaving 4 bases not matched to a gene. The CDR3 DNA is TGTGCCAGCAGTTATCAGGGGGCCACTGAAGCTTTCTTT. Protein sequence: CASSYQGATEAFF.

The rearrangement links TRBV10-1 to TRBJ1-4; D is ambiguous. CDR1 and CDR2 from the germline V gene are WNHNN and SYGVQD (reference sequence). V gave up 0 bases and J gave up 6 bases, with 5 bases separating them. CDR3 size: 13 residues. The CDR3 is CASSESRYEKLFF. CDR3 bases: TGCGCCAGCAGTGAGTCCCGTTATGAAAAACTGTTTTTT.

The chain has TRBV10-1 and TRBJ2-7; TRBD2 matches 13 bases. Germline V gene data show CDR1 as WNHNN and CDR2 as SYGVQD (reference sequence). V was clipped by 4 bases and J by 5 bases; unmatched bases: 5. This CDR3 has 15 residues. Here the CDR3 DNA reads TGCGCCAGCAGTGCCGGGACTAGCGGGACCAACGAGCAGTACTTC. Translated: CASSAGTSGTNEQYF.

Note on this clone: Mismatch with germline at one junction end may stem from a read error. The chain links TRBV7-7 to TRBJ2-5; maybe TRBD2 (6 bases). Germline assignment: CDR1 SSHAT and CDR2 FNYEAQ (reference sequence). CDR3 length: 13 amino acids. The CDR3 DNA follows: TGTGCTAGCAGCCGGGACTACCAAGAGACCCAGTACTTC. Its protein is CASSRDYQETQYF.

The gene calls are TRBV5-1 and TRBJ2-2; 7 bases agree with TRBD2. The CDR3 contains 13 residues. J was trimmed by 5 bases and V by 6 bases; bases with no gene match: 4. CDR1 is SGHRS and CDR2 is YFSETQ in the germline V gene. CDR3 in amino acids: CASTDSGTGELFF. Written as DNA, the CDR3 is TGCGCCAGCACCGATAGCGGGACCGGGGAGCTGTTTTTT.

The chain combines TRBV7-2 with TRBJ1-1; D uncertain. Trimming left V 1 base short and J 1 base short, with 10 bases between. Per the germline V gene, CDR1 is SGHTA and CDR2 is FQGNSA. The CDR3 is made up of 15 amino acids. The CDR3: CASSLVPTPNTEAFF. CDR3 nucleotides: TGTGCCAGCAGCTTAGTACCAACTCCGAACACTGAAGCTTTCTTT.

This clone was seen just once. The chain is built from TRBV7-9 and TRBJ2-7; D is uncertain. CDR1 and CDR2 from the germline V gene are SEHNR and FQNEAQ (reference sequence). V lost 2 bases and J 5 bases, leaving 4 bases between the germline ends. This CDR3 spans 11 amino acids. The CDR3 loop is CASSLSHEQYF. In nucleotides, the CDR3 is TGTGCCAGCAGCTTAAGTCACGAGCAGTACTTC.